This T cell receptor (beta chain) was captured in a study of PD-L1 blockade in urothelial cancer. Libraries were prepared by immunoSEQ multiplex PCR; TCRdb keeps only in-frame clonotypes and omits some of them. The table includes 130,000 or so clones, 65% to 85% detected once. The CDR3 has 15 residues. V lost 0 bases and J lost 4, with 12 bases in between. Germline V gene data show CDR1 as MNHEY and CDR2 as SVGAGI. The time point here: pretreatment peripheral blood. This TCR derives from a man aged 50 to 60 with urothelial cancer. The sequenced sample was PBMCs, obtained around atezolizumab (anti-PD-L1) treatment. The genes are TRBV6-5 and TRBJ1-2, with a possible D match to TRBD1 (6 bases). The CDR3: CASSYSGGRTYGYTF. CDR3 bases: TGTGCCAGCAGTTACTCAGGGGGTCGGACCTATGGCTACACCTTC.